A selection of T cell receptor beta chains follows, all from one sample in a study of breast tumors, draining lymph nodes, adjacent tissues. TCRdb processed the multiplex PCR reads anew with MiXCR; each CDR3 protein has one entry. The sample lists 20,000 to 25,000 distinct CDR3 sequences, roughly 58% seen once, with roughly an eighth in the top ten. The source material was breast tumor tissue. These TCRs come from a female donor with breast cancer. Some clones in this sample may be carry-over from other donors' samples. Each CDR3 is given with its conserved first and last residue. A D gene is named only where the DNA matches it firmly. Size values are once, few and many counts, or a class for expanded clones, and some rows have none.

v_call,clone_size,d_call,j_call,cdr3_aa,cdr3_nt
TRBV15,.,TRBD1,TRBJ2-4,CATSRDRGLENIQYF,TGTGCCACCAGCAGAGACAGGGGGCTGGAAAACATTCAGTACTTC
TRBV7-9,.,TRBD2,TRBJ2-7,CASSSPVGSGRAYEQYF,TGTGCCAGCAGCTCTCCGGTGGGTAGCGGGAGGGCCTACGAGCAGTACTTC
TRBV15,.,.,TRBJ1-4,CATSPENEKLFF,TGTGCCACCAGCCCCGAAAATGAAAAACTGTTTTTT
TRBV7-6,medium-sized,.,TRBJ2-1,CASSLGNEQFF,TGTGCCAGCAGCTTAGGGAATGAGCAGTTCTTC
TRBV11-3,.,.,TRBJ2-3,CASSTASTDTQYF,TGTGCCAGCAGCACCGCGAGCACAGATACGCAGTATTTT
TRBV2,large,TRBD1,TRBJ1-2,CASTERGHYGYTF,TGTGCCAGCACAGAGAGGGGGCACTATGGCTACACCTTC
TRBV29-1,.,TRBD2,TRBJ2-1,CSVADMTSGPQFF,TGCAGCGTTGCCGATATGACTAGCGGACCGCAGTTCTTC
TRBV12-5,many,TRBD1,TRBJ2-1,CASGHGQVNNEQFF,TGTGCTAGTGGTCACGGACAGGTCAACAATGAGCAGTTCTTC
TRBV5-1,.,.,TRBJ2-3,CASTQTGHSTDTQYF,TGCGCCAGCACCCAGACGGGACATAGCACAGATACGCAGTATTTT
TRBV12-3/TRBV12-4,medium-sized,TRBD1,TRBJ2-7,CASRGGQGSYEQYF,TGTGCCAGCAGGGGCGGACAGGGGTCCTACGAGCAGTACTTC
TRBV6-6,.,.,TRBJ1-5,CASSHSVAPGVNQPQHF,TGTGCCAGCAGTCACTCCGTAGCCCCCGGAGTCAATCAGCCCCAGCATTTT
TRBV20-1,.,.,TRBJ1-2,CSARVRVTNDGYTF,TGCAGTGCTAGAGTTCGGGTTACTAACGATGGCTACACCTTC
TRBV4-1,.,TRBD2,TRBJ2-5,CASSQDIAGGEETQYF,TGCGCCAGCAGCCAGGACATAGCGGGAGGGGAGGAGACCCAGTACTTC
TRBV29-1,many,TRBD1,TRBJ2-7,CSGGQGTYEQYF,TGCAGCGGTGGACAGGGGACCTACGAGCAGTACTTC
TRBV19,once,.,TRBJ1-4,CASSIEAWEKLFF,TGTGCCAGTAGTATAGAGGCTTGGGAAAAACTGTTTTTT
TRBV7-9,.,.,TRBJ1-2,CASSLGQAVYGYTF,TGTGCCAGCAGCCTAGGGCAGGCGGTCTATGGCTACACCTTC
TRBV12-3/TRBV12-4,.,TRBD1,TRBJ2-7,CASSKRTGREQYF,TGTGCCAGCAGCAAGAGGACAGGGCGCGAGCAGTACTTC
TRBV10-3,large,TRBD1,TRBJ1-2,CAATDRGGNYGYTF,TGTGCCGCCACCGACAGGGGAGGTAACTATGGCTACACCTTC
TRBV7-9,.,TRBD1,TRBJ2-2,CASTLWTGRPWDKGAGELFF,TGTGCCAGCACCCTATGGACAGGCCGCCCCTGGGACAAGGGGGCCGGGGAGCTGTTTTTT
TRBV19,.,TRBD1,TRBJ2-1,CASSIGTVFSSSYNEQFF,TGTGCCAGTAGTATCGGGACAGTCTTTTCGAGCTCCTACAATGAGCAGTTCTTC
TRBV5-8,.,TRBD2,TRBJ2-6,CASNRGETGANVLTF,TGTGCCAGCAACCGGGGGGAAACCGGGGCCAACGTCCTGACTTTC
TRBV3-1,many,.,TRBJ2-3,CASSHSDMGLTQYF,TGTGCCAGCAGCCATAGCGATATGGGTCTTACGCAGTATTTT
TRBV12-3/TRBV12-4,.,TRBD2,TRBJ2-3,CASSSLAGGPSFPDTQYF,TGTGCCAGCAGTTCCCTAGCGGGAGGGCCGTCCTTCCCAGATACGCAGTATTTT
TRBV19,.,TRBD2,TRBJ2-1,CANSIEGIAGLAGNEQFF,TGTGCCAATAGTATAGAGGGAATAGCGGGGTTAGCGGGCAATGAGCAGTTCTTC
TRBV7-2,.,.,TRBJ1-3,CASSLEGRGVHTIYF,TGTGCCAGCAGCTTAGAGGGCAGGGGTGTGCACACCATATATTTT
TRBV25-1,.,.,TRBJ1-3,CASSETRGGNTIYF,TGTGCCAGCAGTGAGACGCGGGGTGGAAACACCATATATTTT